This TCR beta chain emerged from a study of T cells in localized non-small cell lung cancer. V was cut by 3 bases and J by 2 bases, with 5 bases left in between. Germline V gene lookup returns CDR1 GTSNPN and CDR2 SVGIG (reference sequence). This CDR3 comprises 11 residues. Only in-frame clones appear in the TCRdb table, and some are missing; sequencing was by immunoSEQ multiplex PCR. Among about 2,800 clones listed, 15% to 25% were seen once. This clonotype was sampled from a male donor aged 60 or over with stage II squamous cell lung carcinoma. This chain uses TRBV30 with TRBJ2-7; D is ambiguous. This sample comprised lung tumor tissue, obtained before any cancer treatment. This CDR3 is CAWRGTYEQYF. The CDR3 DNA follows: TGTGCCTGGAGAGGGACCTACGAGCAGTACTTC.